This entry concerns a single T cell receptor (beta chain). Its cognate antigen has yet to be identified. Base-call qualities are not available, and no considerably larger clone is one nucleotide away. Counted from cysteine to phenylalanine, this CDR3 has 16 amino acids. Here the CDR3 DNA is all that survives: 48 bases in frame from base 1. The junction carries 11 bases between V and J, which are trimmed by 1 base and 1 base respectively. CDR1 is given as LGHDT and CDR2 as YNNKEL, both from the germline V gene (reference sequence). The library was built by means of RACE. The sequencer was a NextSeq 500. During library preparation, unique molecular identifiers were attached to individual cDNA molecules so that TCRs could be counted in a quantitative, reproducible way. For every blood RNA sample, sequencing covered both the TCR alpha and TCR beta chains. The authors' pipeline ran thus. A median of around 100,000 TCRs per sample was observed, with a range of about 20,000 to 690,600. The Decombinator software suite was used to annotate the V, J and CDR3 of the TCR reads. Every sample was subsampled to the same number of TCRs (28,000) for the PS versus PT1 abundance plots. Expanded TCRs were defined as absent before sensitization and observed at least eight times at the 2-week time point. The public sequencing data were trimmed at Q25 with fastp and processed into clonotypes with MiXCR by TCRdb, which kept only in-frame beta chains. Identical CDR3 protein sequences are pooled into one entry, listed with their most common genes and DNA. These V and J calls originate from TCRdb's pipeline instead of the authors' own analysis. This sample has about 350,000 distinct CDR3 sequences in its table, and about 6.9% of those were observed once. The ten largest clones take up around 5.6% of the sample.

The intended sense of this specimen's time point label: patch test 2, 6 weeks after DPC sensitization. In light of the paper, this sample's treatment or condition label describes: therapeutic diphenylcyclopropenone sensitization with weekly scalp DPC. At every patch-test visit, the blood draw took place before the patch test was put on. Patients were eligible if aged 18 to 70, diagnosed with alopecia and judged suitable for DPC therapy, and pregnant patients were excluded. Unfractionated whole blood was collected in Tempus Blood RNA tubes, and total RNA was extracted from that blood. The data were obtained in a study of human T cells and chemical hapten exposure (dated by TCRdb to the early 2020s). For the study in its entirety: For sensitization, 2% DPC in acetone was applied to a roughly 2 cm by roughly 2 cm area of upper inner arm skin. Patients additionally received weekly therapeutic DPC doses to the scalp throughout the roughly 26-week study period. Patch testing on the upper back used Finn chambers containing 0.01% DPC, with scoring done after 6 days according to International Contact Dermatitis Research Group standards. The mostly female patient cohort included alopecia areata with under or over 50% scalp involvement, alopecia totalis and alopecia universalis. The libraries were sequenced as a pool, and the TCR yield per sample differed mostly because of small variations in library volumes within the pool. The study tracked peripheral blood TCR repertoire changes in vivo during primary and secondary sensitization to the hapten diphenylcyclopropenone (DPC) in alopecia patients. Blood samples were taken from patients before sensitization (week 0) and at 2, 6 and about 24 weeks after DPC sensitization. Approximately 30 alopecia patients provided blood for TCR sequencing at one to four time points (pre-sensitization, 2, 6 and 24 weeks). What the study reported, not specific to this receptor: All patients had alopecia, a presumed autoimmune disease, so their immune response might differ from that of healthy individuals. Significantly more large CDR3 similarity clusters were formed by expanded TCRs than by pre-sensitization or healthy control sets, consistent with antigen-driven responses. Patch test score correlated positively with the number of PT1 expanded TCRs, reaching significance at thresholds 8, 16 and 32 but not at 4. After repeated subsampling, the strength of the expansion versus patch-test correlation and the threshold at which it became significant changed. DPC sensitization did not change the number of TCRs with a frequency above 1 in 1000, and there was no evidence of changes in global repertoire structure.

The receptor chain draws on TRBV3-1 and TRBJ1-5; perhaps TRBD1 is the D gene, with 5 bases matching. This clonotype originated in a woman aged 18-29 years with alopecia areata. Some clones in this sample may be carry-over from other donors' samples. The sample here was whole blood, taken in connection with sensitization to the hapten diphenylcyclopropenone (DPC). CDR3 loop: CASSQAIDSSNQPQHF. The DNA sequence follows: TGTGCCAGCAGCCAAGCCATCGACAGCAGCAATCAGCCCCAGCATTTT.